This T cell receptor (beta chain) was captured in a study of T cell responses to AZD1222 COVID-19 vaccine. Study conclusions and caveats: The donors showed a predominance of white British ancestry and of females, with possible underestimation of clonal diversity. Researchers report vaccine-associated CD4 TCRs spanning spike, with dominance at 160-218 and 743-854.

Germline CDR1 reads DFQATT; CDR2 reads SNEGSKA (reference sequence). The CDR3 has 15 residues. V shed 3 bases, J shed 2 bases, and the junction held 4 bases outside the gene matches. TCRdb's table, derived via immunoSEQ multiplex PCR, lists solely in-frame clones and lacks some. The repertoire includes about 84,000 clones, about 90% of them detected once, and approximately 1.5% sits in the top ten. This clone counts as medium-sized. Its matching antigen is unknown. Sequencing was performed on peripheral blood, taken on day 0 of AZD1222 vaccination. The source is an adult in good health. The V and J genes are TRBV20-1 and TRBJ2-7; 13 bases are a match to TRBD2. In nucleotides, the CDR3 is TGCAGTGCTAGTCTTGGGACTAGCGGGACCTACGAGCAGTACTTC. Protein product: CSASLGTSGTYEQYF.